Presented here are 14 T cell receptor beta chains from one specimen sequenced in a study of T cell repertoires in cytomegalovirus infection. These receptors' antigens are unknown. Using its own MiXCR run on the reads, TCRdb lists one record per CDR3 protein. The sample yields about 830,000 distinct CDR3 sequences, about 30% seen once. The specimen was cultured CD8+ T cells from PBMCs, collected from culture after CMV antigen stimulation. The receptors originated from a human donor in good health (CMV status not recorded). Some clones in this sample may be carry-over from other donors' samples.

This clonotype occurred many times. J is TRBJ2-7 and V is TRBV7-8; 11 bases line up with TRBD1. This CDR3 is 16 amino acids long. Germline CDR1 and CDR2: SGHVS and FQNEAQ. The V and J ends lost 5 bases and 5 bases, in that order; junction bases with no gene match: 11. This chain's CDR3 is CASSPYGTGGRHEQYV. DNA of the CDR3: TGTGCCAGCAGCCCTTACGGGACAGGGGGAAGACACGAGCAGTACGTC.

The chain is built from TRBV6-8 and TRBJ2-5; D gene unclear. Germline V gene sequence: CDR1 MNHGY, CDR2 SAAAGT. V was cut by 7 bases and J by 3 bases, with 18 bases left in between. The CDR3 sequence is 15 residues long. The CDR3 DNA reads as TGTGCCAGCACCCCCTTGTACGGGCCGGAAGAGACCCAGTACTTC. Translating gives CASTPLYGPEETQYF.

This clonotype was counted between two and nine times. V and J are TRBV15 and TRBJ2-1; a possible D gene is TRBD2 (5 bases). Trimming cost V 8 bases and J 3 bases, with 20 bases left between them. The CDR3 totals 16 residues. Germline V CDR1 and CDR2: LNHNV, YYDKDF (reference sequence). CDR3 sequence: CATSPSKRKDYNEQFF. CDR3 bases: TGTGCCACCTCACCGAGTAAGCGGAAGGACTACAATGAGCAGTTCTTC.

This clonotype has only a few counts. The V call is TRBV11-3, the J call TRBJ2-4, with TRBD1 matching 9 bases. Germline V CDR1 and CDR2: SGHNT, YENEEA. J lost 0 bases, V lost 5 bases, and 8 bases had no gene match. The CDR3 consists of 17 residues. The CDR3 here is CASSGGGDRVAKNIQYF. The CDR3 DNA reads as TGTGCCAGCAGCGGAGGAGGGGACAGGGTAGCCAAAAACATTCAGTACTTC.

This clonotype was recorded a few times. The chain recombines TRBV7-2 with TRBJ1-1; 8 bases are shared with TRBD1. Per germline, CDR1 SGHTA and CDR2 FQGNSA. V lost 5 bases to trimming and J lost 0 bases; unmatched junction nucleotides: 8. The CDR3 has 16 residues. CDR3 amino acids: CASSQTGGIMNTEAFF. The CDR3 nucleotides read TGTGCCAGCAGCCAAACAGGGGGAATAATGAACACTGAAGCTTTCTTT.

The genes are TRBV11-2 and TRBJ2-1; no reliable D call. CDR3 length: 16 residues. Deletions cut 5 bases from V and 4 bases from J, with 18 bases between. Per the germline V gene, CDR1 is SGHAT and CDR2 is FQNNGV. This CDR3 is CASSPLGSTSYNEQFF. CDR3 bases: TGTGCCAGCAGCCCCCTTGGGTCCACCTCTTACAATGAGCAGTTCTTC.

V is TRBV4-1 and J is TRBJ2-1, with TRBD1 matching 7 bases. V lost 4 bases to trimming and J lost 5 bases; unmatched junction nucleotides: 2. Germline values: CDR1 MGHRA, CDR2 YSYEKL. The CDR3 runs to 13 residues. CDR3 coding DNA: TGCGCCAGCAGCCGGGACAGCGACAATGAGCAGTTCTTC. It encodes CASSRDSDNEQFF.

With regard to this clonotype: The limits of the CDR3 on the DNA are not certain, so only TCRdb's listed CDR3 is given. The chain is built from TRBV6-2 or TRBV6-3 and TRBJ2-3; TRBD1, the D gene given by the table, was not confirmed from the DNA. Germline V CDR1 and CDR2: MNHEY, SVGEGT. With termini counted, the CDR3 has 18 amino acids. The CDR3 here is CASSYSDVLTFGPDTQYF.

The table lists this clonotype with a few counts. This chain links TRBV19 with TRBJ1-1; the D is unclear. Trimming stripped 3 bases from V and 0 bases from J, with 17 bases between. Germline V gene lookup returns CDR1 LNHDA and CDR2 SQIVND (reference sequence). This CDR3 spans 17 amino acids. The DNA of the CDR3 is TGTGCCAGTAGTATCGGCGGGCGCTTATTTATGAACACTGAAGCTTTCTTT. Residues: CASSIGGRLFMNTEAFF.

The gene calls are TRBV12-5 and TRBJ1-1; D ambiguous. Looked up from germline, CDR1 is LGHNT and CDR2 is FRNRAP. The CDR3 sequence is 11 residues long. Trimming shortened V by 7 bases and J by 7 bases, and 10 bases separated the two germline ends. Here the CDR3 DNA reads TGTGCTAGTGCTATTACAGATGAAGCTTTCTTT. Translation gives CASAITDEAFF.

The chain has TRBV5-4 and TRBJ1-4, with 7 bases lining up with TRBD1. CDR3 length: 18 residues. Per the germline V gene, CDR1 is SGHNT and CDR2 is YYREEE (reference sequence). The V segment lost 0 bases and the J segment 3 bases; nucleotides outside the gene matches: 11. CDR3 sequence: CASSLDRGFGGANEKLFF. The CDR3, as DNA: TGTGCCAGCAGCTTGGACAGGGGTTTTGGAGGGGCTAATGAAAAACTGTTTTTT.

The chain links TRBV6-2 or TRBV6-3 to TRBJ2-7; TRBD1 matches 8 bases. The V gene end was trimmed by 2 bases and the J gene end by 5 bases; junction bases not matched to a gene: 26. The germline CDR1 and CDR2 sequences are MNHEY and SVGEGT. The CDR3 sequence is 21 residues long. For the CDR3, the DNA is TGTGCCAGCAGTTACAATAATCGAAGGATTACAGGGGGGCCCTTAAGGAACGAGCAGTACTTC. Translation: CASSYNNRRITGGPLRNEQYF.

This clonotype was seen repeatedly, ten times or more. The V and J genes are TRBV25-1 and TRBJ2-1, with a tentative D call TRBD2 (5 bases). The CDR3 sequence is 10 residues long. CDR1 is MGHDK, CDR2 SYGVNS, per germline. Trimming removed 8 bases from V and 9 bases from J, with 8 bases in between. CDR3 loop: CASLEGEQFF. Written as DNA, the CDR3 is TGTGCCAGCTTAGAGGGTGAGCAGTTCTTC.

This clonotype was observed at least ten times. The chain has TRBV7-8 and TRBJ2-7; no firm D call. CDR3 size: 12 residues. Deletions cut 3 bases from V and 6 bases from J, with 9 bases between. The V gene's germline CDR1 is SGHVS and CDR2 FQNEAQ. The CDR3, as DNA: TGTGCCAGCAGCTTCTATAAAGGCGAGCAGTACGTC. The encoded protein is CASSFYKGEQYV.